Below are 5 T cell receptor beta chains sequenced from a single sample in a study of blood T cells in healthy people across ages. Using a J-beta primer mix together with a sample-barcoded 5' primer, a second PCR was run for about 6 to 12 cycles. TCRdb reanalysed the 5' RACE reads using MiXCR and keeps one entry per CDR3 protein. The data hold hundreds of thousands of distinct CDR3 sequences, with roughly 43% observed a single time. Input material: blood. The source is a man aged 30 to 39 in good health.

The V call is TRBV20-1, the J call TRBJ1-1; the D gene is possibly TRBD1 (6 bases). The germline V gene has CDR1 DFQATT and CDR2 SNEGSKA (reference sequence). The V end was cut by 4 bases, the J end by 3 bases, with 21 bases between. The CDR3 runs to 16 residues. As DNA, the CDR3 is TGCAGTGCTAAATCTGGTGGCAGGGGATATGACACTGAAGCTTTCTTT. This codes for CSAKSGGRGYDTEAFF.

This clonotype has just a few counts. The gene calls are TRBV7-9 and TRBJ2-5; the match to TRBD1 covers 7 bases. The closer fit of TRBJ2-7 to the DNA end suggests the J call may be wrong. Looked up from germline, CDR1 is SEHNR and CDR2 is FQNEAQ (reference sequence). CDR3 size: 13 residues. The CDR3 region is CASSANRGHEQYF. In nucleotides, the CDR3 is TGTGCCAGCAGCGCAAACAGGGGACACGAGCAGTACTTC.

This clonotype was counted between two and nine times. CDR3 DNA: TGCGCCAGCAGCCAAGAACGGTGGGGAGAGACCCAGTACTTC. Encoded protein: CASSQERWGETQYF. The chain uses TRBV4-3 and TRBJ2-5; D is ambiguous. Trimming left V 0 bases short and J 4 bases short, with 9 bases between. The CDR3 spans 14 residues. CDR1 and CDR2 from the germline V gene are LGHNA and YSLEER.

This chain joins TRBV5-1 and TRBJ2-3; 9 nucleotides agree with TRBD1. CDR3 size: 15 residues. Germline assignment: CDR1 SGHRS and CDR2 YFSETQ. Trimming cost V 3 bases and J 5 bases; bases outside gene matches: 7. In DNA form, the CDR3 reads TGCGCCAGCAGCTCCGGGACAGGGCCGGAAGATACGCAGTATTTT. Translated: CASSSGTGPEDTQYF.

The chain employs TRBV12-3 or TRBV12-4 and TRBJ1-4, with D maybe TRBD1 (5 bases). V was shortened by 6 bases and J by 0 bases, with 11 bases between the two germline ends. The CDR3 consists of 15 residues. The CDR3 nucleotides read TGTGCCAGCAGACCCGGGACGGCAACTAATGAAAAACTGTTTTTT. This sequence encodes CASRPGTATNEKLFF.